This TCR beta chain was found in a study of technical replicates of blood from four donors. Assay used: immunoSEQ multiplex PCR; TCRdb lists only in-frame clones, some missing. The table shows tens of thousands of clones, with just under 95% occurring only once. CDR3 size: 16 residues. CDR1 and CDR2 from the germline V gene are LNHDA and SQIVND (reference sequence). With 3 bases removed from V and 1 base from J, the gap between germline ends came to 13 bases. The chain joins TRBV19 to TRBJ1-5, with no clear D. Sequencing input: T cells isolated from PBMCs. This sequence was found in a human donor in good health. CDR3 sequence reads: CASSITSPESNQPQHF. The CDR3 DNA reads TGTGCCAGTAGTATTACGTCTCCGGAGAGCAATCAGCCCCAGCATTTT.